The source of this T cell receptor beta chain is a study of T cell responses to AZD1222 COVID-19 vaccine (dated by TCRdb to the early 2020s). Background for the entire study: AZD1222 recipients whose second dose came at about 4 weeks and those whose second dose came at about 12 weeks were combined into one group, since spike-specific TCR depth and breadth did not differ between the two schedules. A total of more than 230 trial participants underwent TCR sequencing, of whom around 210 had received two doses of AZD1222 and about 26 had received two doses of the MenACWY control vaccine. Enrollment into the trials was organized by age into subgroups of 18-55, 56-69 and 70-plus years, and those subgroups contained roughly 150, 30 and 60 TCR-sequenced participants, respectively.

Based on the germline V gene, the CDR1 and CDR2 sequences are KGHDR and SFDVKD. V and J are trimmed by 3 bases and 6 bases, and the gene matches miss 7 bases of the junction. Measured from the cysteine to the phenylalanine, the CDR3 is 15 residues long. Only CDR3 DNA remains: 45 bases, in frame from the first base. Concerning this clone itself: Its antigen target is currently unknown. No base quality information exists; no much larger clone differs at one position.

The paper as a whole reports these results and caveats: Spike-specific TCR breadth and depth rose significantly after two AZD1222 doses compared with day 0 and with MenACWY recipients. Participants were mostly white British and included more females than males, and it was suggested by the authors that clonal diversity may have been underestimated. Reportedly, almost half of the unique spike-specific TCRs recognized epitopes lying outside the regions that are mutated in the B.1.351 and B.1.1.7 variants. CD4 TCRs associated with the vaccine covered the entire spike protein, and the dominant responses were in regions 160-218 and 743-854. The 56-69-year group was small, and its depth increase did not reach significance, likely because of low power. Because no samples from the day 14 peak response were available, repertoires could be characterized only after the peak T cell response. Conclusions about previously exposed vaccinees are limited, since just a handful of AZD1222 recipients were seropositive for SARS-CoV-2 at baseline.

The CDR3 regions of human TCRbeta chains were analyzed by immunosequencing. On the authors' methods: Repertoire TCRs were checked for matches against a reference library of SARS-CoV-2-specific TCRs that had been generated using the MIRA antigen-specificity platform. Breadth was defined as the fraction of unique TCRs that were SARS-CoV-2-associated, and depth was defined as the fraction of total T cells that were SARS-CoV-2-associated. Using the MIRA data, every spike-specific TCR was mapped to the spike region that the TCR reacted to and assigned to either a CD4 or a CD8 class. Log10-transformed breadth and depth values were compared by one-way ANOVA with Sidak's multiple comparisons tests. TCRdb took this table from immuneACCESS and kept in-frame rearrangements with V and J called. Such tables lack part of the clones; where checked against another copy, unresolved V genes explain under half of the gap, and the rest is unexplained. That table gives V, J and clone size, and the DNA gave D and trimming. The sample includes roughly 150,000 clones, with around 89% observed a single time. Together, the top ten hold approximately 6.9% of the sample.

Sample time point, as interpreted from the label and publication: baseline before first vaccination. Samples from vaccinated people were obtained from the UK trials COV001 and COV002, which included a single-blind randomized controlled phase 2/3 trial of AZD1222 (ChAdOx1 nCoV-19) in healthy adults. Trial participant PBMC samples were collected at day 0 and day 28 after the second dose for TCRbeta chain sequencing. Here the sequenced sample was peripheral blood, taken on day 0 of AZD1222 vaccination. The rearranged segments are TRBV24-1 and TRBJ2-3; TRBD1 aligns with 8 central bases. This sequence was found in an adult in good health. The base sequence is TGTGCCACCAGTGATCCCCAGGGGGCTGGTGATACGCAGTATTTT. Its protein is CATSDPQGAGDTQYF.